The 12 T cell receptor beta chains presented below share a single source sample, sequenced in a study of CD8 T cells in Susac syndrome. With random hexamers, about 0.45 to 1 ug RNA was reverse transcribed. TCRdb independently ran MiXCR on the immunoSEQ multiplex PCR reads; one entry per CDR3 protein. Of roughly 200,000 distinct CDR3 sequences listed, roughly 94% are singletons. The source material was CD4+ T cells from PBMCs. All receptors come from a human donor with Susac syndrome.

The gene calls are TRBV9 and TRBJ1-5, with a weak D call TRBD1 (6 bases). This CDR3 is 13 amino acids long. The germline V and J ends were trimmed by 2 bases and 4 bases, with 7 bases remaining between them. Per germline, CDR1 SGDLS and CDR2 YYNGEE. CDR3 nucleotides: TGTGCCAGCAGCGTGGGGACAAATCAGCCCCAGCATTTT. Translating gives CASSVGTNQPQHF.

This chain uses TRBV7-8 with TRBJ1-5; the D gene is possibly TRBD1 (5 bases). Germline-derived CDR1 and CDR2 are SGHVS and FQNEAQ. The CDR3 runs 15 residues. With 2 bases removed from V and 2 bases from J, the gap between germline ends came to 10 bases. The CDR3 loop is CASSLLGDGNQPQHF. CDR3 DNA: TGTGCCAGCAGCTTATTGGGGGACGGCAATCAGCCCCAGCATTTT. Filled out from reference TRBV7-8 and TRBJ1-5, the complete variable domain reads GAGVSQSPRYKVAKRGQDVALRCDPISGHVSLFWYQQALGQGPEFLTYFQNEAQLDKSGLPSDRFFAERPEGSVSTLKIQRTQQEDSAVYLCASSLLGDGNQPQHFGDGTRLSIL.

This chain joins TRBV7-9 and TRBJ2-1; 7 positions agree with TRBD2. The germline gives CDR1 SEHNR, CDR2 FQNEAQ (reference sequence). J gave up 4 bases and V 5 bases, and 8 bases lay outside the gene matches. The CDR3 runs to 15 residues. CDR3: CASSPSHGGYNEQFF. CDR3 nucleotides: TGTGCCAGCAGCCCTTCACACGGGGGGTACAATGAGCAGTTCTTC.

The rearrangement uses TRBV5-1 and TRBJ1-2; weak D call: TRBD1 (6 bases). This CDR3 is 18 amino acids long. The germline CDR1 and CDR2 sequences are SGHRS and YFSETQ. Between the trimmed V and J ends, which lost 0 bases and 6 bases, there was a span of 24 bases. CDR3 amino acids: CASSLVSGGMDSPNGYTF. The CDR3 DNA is TGCGCCAGCAGCTTGGTTTCAGGCGGAATGGACAGCCCTAATGGCTACACCTTC.

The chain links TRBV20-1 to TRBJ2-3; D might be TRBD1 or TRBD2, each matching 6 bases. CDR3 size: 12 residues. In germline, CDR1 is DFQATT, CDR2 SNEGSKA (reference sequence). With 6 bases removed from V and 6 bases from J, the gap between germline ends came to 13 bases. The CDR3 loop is CSAIRGGDTQYF. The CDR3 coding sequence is TGCAGTGCCATCAGAGGGGGGGATACGCAGTATTTT.

The CDR3: CASSSKSGSIEQYF. For the CDR3, the DNA is TGTGCCAGCAGTTCCAAAAGCGGGAGCATCGAGCAGTACTTC. V usage is TRBV6-5 and J usage is TRBJ2-7; TRBD2 agrees at 8 bases. Germline loops: CDR1 MNHEY, CDR2 SVGAGI. The junction had 8 bases not matched to a gene; V was cut back by 4 bases and J by 6 bases. The CDR3 has 14 amino acids.

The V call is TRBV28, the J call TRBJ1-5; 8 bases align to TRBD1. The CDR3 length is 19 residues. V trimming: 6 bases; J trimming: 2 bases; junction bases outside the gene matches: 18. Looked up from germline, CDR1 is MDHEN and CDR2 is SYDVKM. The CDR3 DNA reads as TGTGCCAGCAGCATCTTTAACGCCCGAGACAGGGGAGGCAATCAGCCCCAGCATTTT. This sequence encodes CASSIFNARDRGGNQPQHF.

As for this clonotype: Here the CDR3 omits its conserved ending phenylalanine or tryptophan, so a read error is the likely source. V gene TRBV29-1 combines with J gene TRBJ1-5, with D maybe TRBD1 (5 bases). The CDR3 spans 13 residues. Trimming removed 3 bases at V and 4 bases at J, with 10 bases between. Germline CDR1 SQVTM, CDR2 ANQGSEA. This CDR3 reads CSVEPGLNQPQHS. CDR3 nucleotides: TGCAGCGTTGAGCCAGGGCTAAATCAGCCCCAGCATTCT.

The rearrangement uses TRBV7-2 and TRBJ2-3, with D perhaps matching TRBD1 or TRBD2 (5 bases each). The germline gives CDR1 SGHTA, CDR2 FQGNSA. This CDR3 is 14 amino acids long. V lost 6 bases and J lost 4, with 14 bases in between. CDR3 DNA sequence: TGTGCCAGCAGGAGAGGGGCACCAGCAGATACGCAGTATTTT. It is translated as CASRRGAPADTQYF.

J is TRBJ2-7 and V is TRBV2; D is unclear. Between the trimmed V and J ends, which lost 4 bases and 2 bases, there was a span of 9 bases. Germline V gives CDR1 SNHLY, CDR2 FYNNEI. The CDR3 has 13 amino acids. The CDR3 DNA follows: TGTGCCAGCAGTGGGGTTGCCGCCTACGAGCAGTACTTC. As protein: CASSGVAAYEQYF.

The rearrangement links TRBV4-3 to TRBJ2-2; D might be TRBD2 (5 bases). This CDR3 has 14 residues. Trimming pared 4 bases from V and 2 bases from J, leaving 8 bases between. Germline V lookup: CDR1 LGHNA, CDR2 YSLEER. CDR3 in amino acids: CASSLSVNTGELFF. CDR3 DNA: TGCGCCAGCAGCCTTAGCGTAAACACCGGGGAGCTGTTTTTT.

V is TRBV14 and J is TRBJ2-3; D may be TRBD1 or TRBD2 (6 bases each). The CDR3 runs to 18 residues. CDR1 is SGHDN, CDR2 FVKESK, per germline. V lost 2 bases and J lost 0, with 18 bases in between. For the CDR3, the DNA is TGTGCCAGCAGCCAACGTGGCGGGACACACCCTAGCACAGATACGCAGTATTTT. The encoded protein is CASSQRGGTHPSTDTQYF.